This T cell receptor beta chain was sequenced for a study of shared clonotypes between healthy human individuals. Study summary: CD4 naive and CD4 memory each took three plates per donor, while CD8 naive took two and CD8 memory one. Regarding the study as a whole: Read depth was anticipated to influence clonotype sharing among donors. It was only blood that was sampled, and tissue repertoires likely differ.

Repertoires were generated with immunoSEQ multiplex PCR, while TCRdb's copy carries only in-frame clones and drops some. This sample carries around 2,100,000 clones, about 95% of them seen once, and the ten largest clones take approximately 1.2%. Terminally differentiated effector memory CD45RA+ cells were excluded by CCR7 positive selection of CD45RO-negative cells. Germline V gene sequence: CDR1 MNHEY, CDR2 SVGAGI. The CDR3 sequence is 13 residues long. With 6 bases removed from V and 1 base from J, the gap between germline ends came to 9 bases. Comment on this clone: Its specificity is unknown. Other DNA sequences within the sample encode an identical CDR3.

The sample consisted of naive CD8+ T cells sorted from blood. The rearrangement joins TRBV6-5 to TRBJ1-1; D ambiguous. This TCR derives from a man aged 18 to 35 in good health. CDR3 nucleotides: TGTGCCAGCAGCTGGGCCGAGAACACTGAAGCTTTCTTT. Residues: CASSWAENTEAFF.